This paragraph covers one T cell receptor beta chain sequence. This specimen comes from a study of OX40 agonist ivuxolimab in advanced cancers. About the study: Patients were dosed intravenously with ivuxolimab at 0.01 to 10 mg/kg every 2 weeks.

Profiled with immunoSEQ multiplex PCR; TCRdb holds only in-frame clones, not every one. Here the sample spans some 49,000 clones, about 85% being singletons. V was pared by 7 bases and J by 5 bases, with 17 bases between. This CDR3 comprises 14 residues. CDR1 and CDR2 (germline): LNHDA, SQIVND (reference sequence). The source was CD4+ or CD8+ T cells sorted from blood, collected in a trial of the OX40 agonist ivuxolimab. This TCR was sampled from an adult with an advanced solid tumor such as melanoma, head and neck, liver or kidney cancer. This sequence joins TRBV19 and TRBJ1-1, with D tentatively TRBD1 (5 bases). CDR3: CASIGWGKGTEAFF. For the CDR3, the DNA is TGTGCCAGTATAGGCTGGGGGAAGGGGACTGAAGCTTTCTTT.